This T cell receptor (beta chain) was captured in a study of blood T cell repertoires in COVID-19. The wider study: Whether acute or convalescent, the COVID-19 samples came from the United States, Italy and Spain. The cDNA or gDNA used as material had been derived from T cells, B-cell-depleted T cells, or PBMCs.

The authors' processing: Estimation of nucleated cell counts was performed using reference gene primer amplification. Clones were sequenced by immunoSEQ multiplex PCR, and TCRdb holds only the in-frame ones, with some missing. The V and J calls and clone size come from that table; D and trimming were worked out from the DNA. The sample contains 50,000 to 75,000 clones, around three quarters of which appear only once. J gave up 7 bases and V 3 bases, and 8 bases lay outside the gene matches. CDR3 length: 15 amino acids. CDR1 and CDR2 from the germline V gene are MDHEN and SYDVKM. The rearrangement links TRBV28 to TRBJ2-2; 7 bases fit TRBD1. Sequences were obtained from peripheral blood. This sequence originates from a human donor in a cohort sampled during active COVID-19. CDR3 DNA: TGTGCCAGCAGTTTCCCCCCACAGGGGCACGGGGAGCTGTTTTTT. This sequence encodes CASSFPPQGHGELFF.